One sample yielded the 26 T cell receptor beta chains listed below, sequenced in a study of spatial heterogeneity in lung cancer. A single record per CDR3 protein comes from TCRdb applying MiXCR to the 5' RACE reads. The sample includes 3,000 to 3,500 distinct CDR3 sequences, 10% to 15% seen only once; the top ten take roughly 7.4%. No cognate antigen is known for these TCRs. The time point here: sample taken at primary tumor resection. Study-wide points: Mutation counts in tumors were tracked by counts of expanded intratumoral alpha and beta TCRs.

The material was lung tumor tissue, obtained at surgery. These receptors originate from a male donor with early-stage non-small cell lung cancer.

This clonotype is termed medium-sized. The genes are TRBV20-1 and TRBJ2-7, with 9 bases lining up with TRBD2. CDR1 is DFQATT and CDR2 is SNEGSKA in the germline V gene (reference sequence). This CDR3 is 15 amino acids long. V trimming: 2 bases; J trimming: 6 bases; junction bases outside the gene matches: 11. The CDR3 reads CSARSAGGLIAEQYF. CDR3 DNA sequence: TGCAGTGCTAGAAGCGCGGGGGGGTTGATCGCCGAGCAGTACTTC.

The chain has TRBV10-3 and TRBJ2-2; D remains unclear. V was cut by 2 bases and J by 2 bases, with 9 bases left in between. This CDR3 is built from 15 residues. Germline-derived CDR1 and CDR2 are ENHRY and SYGVKD. CDR3 amino acids: CAISEVSLNTGELFF. As DNA, the CDR3 is TGTGCCATCAGTGAGGTATCACTTAACACCGGGGAGCTGTTTTTT.

In its sample, this clonotype ranks as medium-sized (0.01 to 0.1%). This chain connects TRBV18 to TRBJ2-3; D may be TRBD1 (5 bases). There are 17 residues in the CDR3. CDR1 is KGHSH and CDR2 is LQKENI in the germline V gene. Trimming pared 3 bases from V and 0 bases from J, leaving 16 bases between. The CDR3 loop reads CASSPPIKGQSTDTQYF. The CDR3 nucleotides are TGTGCCAGCTCACCCCCTATTAAGGGGCAGAGCACAGATACGCAGTATTTT.

This clonotype was recorded at least ten times. The V and J genes are TRBV7-2 and TRBJ1-4; 7 bases agree with TRBD1. From germline, CDR1 is SGHTA and CDR2 FQGNSA. This CDR3 is 13 amino acids long. Trimming at V came to 4 bases and at J to 9 bases, leaving 5 bases not matched to a gene. The CDR3 region has the DNA TGTGCCAGCAGCTCCTCGGACAGGAAAAAACTGTTTTTT. Protein: CASSSSDRKKLFF. The whole variable domain, filled in from reference TRBV7-2 and TRBJ1-4, reads GAGVSQSPSNKVTEKGKDVELRCDPISGHTALYWYRQSLGQGLEFLIYFQGNSAPDKSGLPSDRFSAERTGGSVSTLTIQRTQQEDSAVYLCASSSSDRKKLFFGSGTQLSVL.

This clonotype is medium-sized (0.01 to 0.1%). The chain couples TRBV14 to TRBJ2-5; maybe TRBD2 (6 bases). The CDR3 has 16 residues. Per the germline V gene, CDR1 is SGHDN and CDR2 is FVKESK. The ends were cut back, 0 bases at V and 0 bases at J, with 11 bases in the middle. The chain's CDR3 is CASSQEPRTNQETQYF. The CDR3 DNA reads TGTGCCAGCAGCCAAGAGCCCCGGACTAACCAAGAGACCCAGTACTTC.

By sample share, this clonotype is medium-sized (0.01 to 0.1%). The CDR3: CASSLTSINEQFF. CDR3 bases: TGTGCCAGCAGCCTCACTAGCATTAATGAGCAGTTCTTC. This chain links TRBV2 with TRBJ2-1; D is possibly TRBD2 (6 bases). This CDR3 contains 13 residues. Trimming removed 6 bases from V and 7 bases from J, with 13 bases in between. The V gene's germline CDR1 is SNHLY and CDR2 FYNNEI. Full variable domain (outside the CDR3, taken from reference TRBV2 and TRBJ2-1): EPEVTQTPSHQVTQMGQEVILRCVPISNHLYFYWYRQILGQKVEFLVSFYNNEISEKSEIFDDQFSVERPDGSNFTLKIRSTKLEDSAMYFCASSLTSINEQFFGPGTRLTVL.

This clonotype is classed as medium-sized (0.01 to 0.1%). The chain links TRBV6-2 or TRBV6-3 to TRBJ2-3, with D possibly being TRBD1 or TRBD2 (5 bases each). The germline V gene has CDR1 MNHEY and CDR2 SVGEGT. The V and J ends lost 7 bases and 0 bases respectively, with 11 bases between them. The CDR3 consists of 14 residues. CDR3: CASTRDRSTDTQYF. CDR3 coding DNA: TGTGCCAGCACCCGGGACCGTAGCACAGATACGCAGTATTTT.

The chain carries TRBV2 and TRBJ1-1; TRBD1 aligns across 7 bases. The germline V gene has CDR1 SNHLY and CDR2 FYNNEI. V was clipped by 3 bases and J by 7 bases; unmatched bases: 5. The length of the CDR3 is 13 residues. The CDR3 DNA reads as TGTGCCAGCAGTGAGGGTGACAGGGATGAAGCTTTCTTT. Amino acid sequence: CASSEGDRDEAFF.

The J gene is TRBJ1-1, the V gene TRBV7-2; maybe TRBD1 (5 bases). Trimming took off 2 bases at V and 1 base at J, with 8 bases between the two ends. Germline V gene lookup returns CDR1 SGHTA and CDR2 FQGNSA. There are 14 residues in the CDR3. The CDR3, as DNA: TGTGCCAGCAGCTTACAGGGAAGGAACACTGAAGCTTTCTTT. Its translation: CASSLQGRNTEAFF.

Many counts were recorded for this clonotype. The gene calls are TRBV6-2 or TRBV6-3 and TRBJ2-7, with TRBD2 matching over 10 bases. Germline loops: CDR1 MNHEY, CDR2 SVGEGT. V was clipped by 8 bases and J by 2 bases; unmatched bases: 12. The length of the CDR3 is 16 residues. The CDR3 here is CASRGAAGGLTYEQYF. For the CDR3, the DNA is TGTGCCAGCCGCGGGGCAGCGGGGGGGCTGACCTACGAGCAGTACTTC.

This clonotype is medium-sized within its sample. The chain employs TRBV18 and TRBJ2-3, with 11 bases fitting TRBD1. The ends lost 3 bases at V and 0 bases at J; junction bases unmatched: 2. Germline values: CDR1 KGHSH, CDR2 LQKENI. The CDR3 length is 16 residues. The CDR3 DNA sequence: TGTGCCAGCTCACCCGGACAGGGGGCTAGCACAGATACGCAGTATTTT. Translating it yields CASSPGQGASTDTQYF. Drawing the rest from reference TRBV18 and TRBJ2-3, the complete variable domain is NAGVMQNPRHLVRRRGQEARLRCSPMKGHSHVYWYRQLPEEGLKFMVYLQKENIIDESGMPKERFSAEFPKEGPSILRIQQVVRGDSAAYFCASSPGQGASTDTQYFGPGTRLTVL.

By its share, this clonotype is medium-sized (0.01 to 0.1%). This chain uses TRBV6-2 or TRBV6-3 with TRBJ2-5; no clear D gene. Trimming took off 0 bases at V and 5 bases at J, with 13 bases between the two ends. Germline lookup yields CDR1 MNHEY and CDR2 SVGEGT. The CDR3 is 15 amino acids. The CDR3 loop is CASSYSRRFGETQYF. In DNA form, the CDR3 reads TGTGCCAGCAGTTACTCGAGGCGGTTCGGGGAGACCCAGTACTTC.

Comment on this clonotype: It may be a read error: a sequence one base away is much more abundant. The V gene is TRBV14, the J gene TRBJ1-4; D is perhaps TRBD1 (5 bases). Germline V CDR1 and CDR2: SGHDN, FVKESK. The CDR3 has 15 amino acids. CDR3 in amino acids: CAISQVAGPYKKLFF. DNA for the CDR3: TGTGCCATCAGCCAAGTGGCAGGGCCATATAAAAAACTGTTTTTT. Based on the CDR3 plus reference TRBV14 and TRBJ1-4, the full variable domain is EAGVTQFPSHSVIEKGQTVTLRCDPISGHDNLYWYRRVMGKEIKFLLHFVKESKQDESGMPNNRFLAERTGGTYSTLKVQPAELEDSGVYFCAISQVAGPYKKLFFGSGTQLSVL.

The gene calls are TRBV6-6 and TRBJ1-5; 7 bases map to TRBD1. The CDR3 is 19 amino acids. The junction had 22 bases not matched to a gene; V was cut back by 7 bases and J by 4 bases. Germline-derived CDR1 and CDR2 are MNHNY and SVGAGI (reference sequence). CDR3 bases: TGTGCCAGCACCTCACCACTGGCACAGGGGTGGAGACGAAATCAGCCCCAGCATTTT. Amino acid sequence: CASTSPLAQGWRRNQPQHF.

This clonotype is categorized as medium-sized (0.01 to 0.1%). The J gene is TRBJ2-3, the V gene TRBV6-2 or TRBV6-3; D uncertain. V was pared by 5 bases and J by 0 bases, with 9 bases between. The CDR3 totals 14 residues. Germline V lookup: CDR1 MNHEY, CDR2 SVGEGT. CDR3 sequence reads: CASSLPPSTDTQYF. The CDR3 region has the DNA TGTGCCAGCAGTCTGCCGCCTAGCACAGATACGCAGTATTTT.

This clonotype is medium-sized by share. The chain uses TRBV7-2 and TRBJ2-5, with D unclear. V was trimmed by 1 base and J by 2 bases, leaving 5 bases between them. CDR3 length: 13 amino acids. Per germline, CDR1 SGHTA and CDR2 FQGNSA. The CDR3: CASSLGPQETQYF. DNA of the CDR3: TGTGCCAGCAGCTTAGGGCCTCAAGAGACCCAGTACTTC.

By its share, this clonotype is medium-sized. The J gene is TRBJ2-7, the V gene TRBV6-6, with 9 bases fitting TRBD1. V lost 5 bases to trimming and J lost 3 bases; unmatched junction nucleotides: 8. In germline, CDR1 is MNHNY, CDR2 SVGAGI (reference sequence). CDR3 length equals 15 residues. The CDR3 region has the DNA TGTGCCAGCAGTCCGACTTGGACAGGGGTCTACGAGCAGTACTTC. Encoded protein: CASSPTWTGVYEQYF.

There are a few counts of this clonotype. The chain has TRBV9 and TRBJ1-1; D call uncertain. CDR1 is SGDLS and CDR2 is YYNGEE in the germline V gene. Deletions cut 3 bases from V and 0 bases from J, with 6 bases between. CDR3 length: 13 residues. The CDR3 loop is CASSAGLNTEAFF. Here the CDR3 DNA reads TGTGCCAGCAGCGCAGGACTGAACACTGAAGCTTTCTTT. The full variable domain, with the rest looked up from reference TRBV9 and TRBJ1-1, is DSGVTQTPKHLITATGQRVTLRCSPRSGDLSVYWYQQSLDQGLQFLIQYYNGEERAKGNILERFSAQQFPDLHSELNLSSLELGDSALYFCASSAGLNTEAFFGQGTRLTVV.

This clonotype is labeled as medium-sized (0.01 to 0.1%). The V call is TRBV7-9, the J call TRBJ2-3; D is undetermined. Per germline, CDR1 SEHNR and CDR2 FQNEAQ (reference sequence). V lost 5 bases and J lost 0, with 15 bases in between. CDR3 length: 16 residues. CDR3 loop: CASSNTIGGSTDTQYF. CDR3 coding DNA: TGTGCCAGCAGCAACACGATCGGCGGCAGCACAGATACGCAGTATTTT.

This clonotype is medium-sized within its sample. V usage is TRBV6-5 and J usage is TRBJ1-4, with D perhaps TRBD1 (5 bases). Germline CDR1 MNHEY, CDR2 SVGAGI. The V end lost 2 bases, the J end lost 8 bases, and 15 bases lay between the germline ends. The CDR3 has 15 amino acids. In nucleotides, the CDR3 is TGTGCCAGCAGTTACGAGCCAGGGAAAGTGGAAAAACTGTTTTTT. It is translated as CASSYEPGKVEKLFF.

Within the sample, this clonotype is medium-sized. The chain joins TRBV6-5 to TRBJ1-1; D is unclear. V was trimmed by 0 bases and J by 2 bases, leaving 7 bases between them. Germline CDR1 reads MNHEY; CDR2 reads SVGAGI. The CDR3 is 14 amino acids. The CDR3 DNA sequence: TGTGCCAGCAGTTACTCGGGCCTAAACACTGAAGCTTTCTTT. Translating it yields CASSYSGLNTEAFF.

This clonotype is judged medium-sized. CDR3 residues: CASSQGTGPRNEQFF. In DNA form, the CDR3 reads TGTGCCAGCAGCCAAGGGACAGGGCCACGCAATGAGCAGTTCTTC. The chain employs TRBV3-1 and TRBJ2-1, with 8 positions matching TRBD1. The CDR3 is 15 residues long. Germline V CDR1 and CDR2: LGHDT, YNNKEL (reference sequence). The trim removed 1 base at V and 6 bases at J, leaving 5 bases unmatched.

The V gene is TRBV19, the J gene TRBJ1-5; the D gene is possibly TRBD1 (6 bases). The germline CDR1 and CDR2 sequences are LNHDA and SQIVND (reference sequence). This CDR3 has 19 amino acids. V shed 6 bases and J shed 0 bases, with 24 bases lying between them. As DNA, the CDR3 is TGTGCCAGTAGCCTGGGCGTGGATGTGACAGGACATAGCAATCAGCCCCAGCATTTT. Translated, it gives CASSLGVDVTGHSNQPQHF.

This clonotype was recorded a few times. This rearrangement joins TRBV19 to TRBJ2-3; TRBD1 is a possible D gene (6 bases). V lost 5 bases to trimming and J lost 0 bases, with 12 bases between them. The CDR3 has 15 residues. Per germline, CDR1 LNHDA and CDR2 SQIVND (reference sequence). The CDR3 DNA sequence: TGTGCCAGTAGTTCGACAGGCACTAGCACAGATACGCAGTATTTT. Protein: CASSSTGTSTDTQYF. The whole variable domain, filled in from reference TRBV19 and TRBJ2-3, reads DGGITQSPKYLFRKEGQNVTLSCEQNLNHDAMYWYRQDPGQGLRLIYYSQIVNDFQKGDIAEGYSVSREKKESFPLTVTSAQKNPTAFYLCASSSTGTSTDTQYFGPGTRLTVL.

This chain's CDR3 is CASSQERATEQFF. The CDR3 region has the DNA TGTGCCAGCAGCCAGGAGCGGGCCACAGAGCAGTTCTTC. The chain recombines TRBV14 with TRBJ2-1; perhaps TRBD2 as D (6 bases). This CDR3 is built from 13 residues. Trimming shortened V by 3 bases and J by 10 bases, and 13 bases separated the two germline ends. Germline CDR1 reads SGHDN; CDR2 reads FVKESK.

This clonotype came up a few times. The chain uses TRBV20-1 and TRBJ2-3; 11 positions match TRBD2. CDR1 is DFQATT and CDR2 is SNEGSKA in the germline V gene (reference sequence). The CDR3 loop spans 18 amino acids. Germline trimming cut 1 base from V and 5 bases from J; bases unmatched to any gene: 14. This CDR3 is CSARGEGFSGGARDTQYF. The DNA for the CDR3 is TGCAGTGCTAGAGGAGAAGGCTTTAGCGGGGGGGCCCGAGATACGCAGTATTTT.